The T cell receptor beta chain under discussion was sequenced for a study of T cell changes during pregnancy in multiple sclerosis. The CDR3 has 15 residues. Germline CDR1 reads LNHDA; CDR2 reads SQIVND (reference sequence). Unmatched junction bases numbered 7, after V lost 3 bases and J lost 5 bases. TCRdb keeps only in-frame clones here, not all; method: immunoSEQ multiplex PCR. The sample has 45,000 to 65,000 clones, around 92% seen once. A single count supports this clone. The starting material was CD4+ T cells from peripheral blood mononuclear cells, obtained after pregnancy. The receptor was derived from a female donor with multiple sclerosis, enrolled in a pregnancy study. This sequence joins TRBV19 and TRBJ1-1, with 9 bases fitting TRBD1. The CDR3 sequence is CASSIPGQGGTEAFF. The CDR3 DNA reads TGTGCCAGTAGTATCCCGGGACAGGGTGGGACTGAAGCTTTCTTT.